Presented here are 18 T cell receptor beta chains from one specimen sequenced in a study of T cells in Graves' hyperthyroidism and ophthalmopathy. Template material for amplifying TCR beta CDR3 regions consisted of RNA transcripts. HTBI primers were employed in a first-round RT-PCR of the TCR CDR3. TCRdb re-derived calls from the multiplex PCR reads in MiXCR, one entry per CDR3 protein. Among roughly 300,000 distinct CDR3 sequences listed, less than 30% were seen once. Material: blood. Receptors were obtained from a man aged 35 to 55 with Graves' hyperthyroidism that later progressed to Graves' ophthalmopathy.

The V and J genes are TRBV12-3 or TRBV12-4 and TRBJ2-7, with 9 bases lining up with TRBD2. Trimming cost V 2 bases and J 3 bases; bases outside gene matches: 8. This CDR3 region has 16 residues. CDR3 region: CASSLRSSGTIYEQYF. The DNA of the CDR3 is TGTGCCAGCAGTTTACGGTCTAGCGGGACTATCTACGAGCAGTACTTC.

This clonotype was detected many times. The chain couples TRBV5-4 to TRBJ2-5; D is ambiguous. Trimming shortened V by 6 bases and J by 2 bases, and 17 bases separated the two germline ends. The CDR3 sequence is 15 residues long. In germline, CDR1 is SGHNT, CDR2 YYREEE (reference sequence). CDR3 nucleotides: TGTGCCAGCACTACAGACCGGACGCAACAAGAGACCCAGTACTTC. Encoded protein: CASTTDRTQQETQYF.

This clonotype was counted many times. The V and J genes are TRBV11-1 and TRBJ2-7; the D is unclear. The V end was cut by 1 base, the J end by 7 bases, with 5 bases between. The germline V gene encodes CDR1 SGHAT and CDR2 FQDESV (reference sequence). The CDR3 loop spans 11 amino acids. CDR3 in DNA: TGTGCCAGCAGCTTAGTCCGGGAGCAGTACTTC. Amino acid sequence: CASSLVREQYF.

This clonotype was seen many times. V gene TRBV20-1 combines with J gene TRBJ2-7, with 10 bases aligning to TRBD1. The CDR3 has 15 residues. The germline CDR1 and CDR2 sequences are DFQATT and SNEGSKA (reference sequence). V shed 3 bases, J shed 6 bases, and the junction held 11 bases outside the gene matches. The CDR3 reads CSASDGRQGALEQYF. The DNA for the CDR3 is TGCAGTGCTAGCGATGGGAGACAGGGGGCCCTCGAGCAGTACTTC.

Ten or more counts support this clonotype. This sequence joins TRBV9 and TRBJ2-5; D remains ambiguous. Germline V gene lookup returns CDR1 SGDLS and CDR2 YYNGEE. The CDR3 is 13 residues long. Trimming removed 7 bases at V and 0 bases at J, with 10 bases between. CDR3 residues: CASSGLDQETQYF. The CDR3 DNA reads as TGTGCCAGCTCCGGGCTAGACCAAGAGACCCAGTACTTC.

This clonotype was detected ten times or more. The J gene is TRBJ1-3, the V gene TRBV6-5; D perhaps matches TRBD1 (6 bases). The CDR3 loop spans 16 amino acids. With 0 bases removed from V and 0 bases from J, the gap between germline ends came to 9 bases. Germline CDR1 is MNHEY and CDR2 is SVGAGI. CDR3 nucleotide sequence: TGTGCCAGCAGTTACTCGCAGGGGAGCTCTGGAAACACCATATATTTT. Residues: CASSYSQGSSGNTIYF.

In this sample, this clonotype turned up many times. The J gene is TRBJ1-2, the V gene TRBV2; D is uncertain. This CDR3 has 12 amino acids. V lost 7 bases and J 4 bases, leaving 10 bases between the germline ends. Germline assignment: CDR1 SNHLY and CDR2 FYNNEI. The DNA of the CDR3 is TGTGCCAGCAAGGACGACGGCTATGGCTACACCTTC. Translated, it gives CASKDDGYGYTF.

This rearrangement joins TRBV6-1 to TRBJ2-5, with 8 bases identical to TRBD1. Germline V CDR1 and CDR2: MNHNS, SASEGT. The CDR3 has 14 residues. V lost 8 bases, J lost 3 bases, and 8 bases stayed unmatched. This CDR3 reads CASGRTGLEETQYF. The DNA of the CDR3 is TGTGCCAGCGGTAGGACAGGGCTAGAAGAGACCCAGTACTTC.

This clonotype was observed at least ten times. The chain recombines TRBV20-1 with TRBJ1-1; 8 nucleotides agree with TRBD1. The CDR3 extends over 12 amino acids. Unmatched junction bases numbered 7, after V lost 6 bases and J lost 7 bases. CDR1 and CDR2 (germline): DFQATT, SNEGSKA (reference sequence). The CDR3 DNA follows: TGCAGTGCCACACAGGGGGGAGGTGAAGCTTTCTTT. Encoded protein: CSATQGGGEAFF.

This clonotype was detected many times. The chain carries TRBV2 and TRBJ1-1, with unresolved D. The CDR3 loop spans 13 amino acids. Per the germline V gene, CDR1 is SNHLY and CDR2 is FYNNEI. V was clipped by 3 bases and J by 3 bases, with 8 bases between them. CDR3 sequence reads: CASSEPGYTEAFF. CDR3 DNA: TGTGCCAGCAGTGAGCCCGGGTACACTGAAGCTTTCTTT. Full variable domain (rest looked up from reference TRBV2 and TRBJ1-1): EPEVTQTPSHQVTQMGQEVILRCVPISNHLYFYWYRQILGQKVEFLVSFYNNEISEKSEIFDDQFSVERPDGSNFTLKIRSTKLEDSAMYFCASSEPGYTEAFFGQGTRLTVV.

The genes are TRBV12-3 or TRBV12-4 and TRBJ2-7; D remains unclear. The CDR3 runs 13 residues. Trimming removed 6 bases from V and 6 bases from J, with 15 bases in between. The CDR3 here is CASSGRFSGEQYF. In nucleotides, the CDR3 is TGTGCCAGCAGCGGACGATTTTCTGGCGAGCAGTACTTC.

The V call is TRBV15, the J call TRBJ1-1; D remains unclear. There are 14 residues in the CDR3. The germline CDR1 and CDR2 sequences are LNHNV and YYDKDF (reference sequence). Between the trimmed V and J ends, which lost 3 bases and 4 bases, there was a span of 12 bases. The CDR3 DNA reads as TGTGCCACCAGCAGCACCTATCGAGCCACTGAAGCTTTCTTT. This codes for CATSSTYRATEAFF.

This clonotype was picked up many times. The chain uses TRBV7-8 and TRBJ2-7; D perhaps matches TRBD1 (6 bases). This CDR3 has 17 amino acids. With 4 bases removed from V and 1 base from J, the gap between germline ends came to 20 bases. Germline V gene data show CDR1 as SGHVS and CDR2 as FQNEAQ. CDR3 sequence: CASSSLARWTASYEQYF. The CDR3 DNA is TGTGCCAGCAGCTCCCTAGCCCGTTGGACAGCGTCCTACGAGCAGTACTTC.

The gene calls are TRBV6-1 and TRBJ1-2; 9 bases align to TRBD1. The CDR3 contains 14 residues. J lost 3 bases, V lost 9 bases, and 8 bases had no gene match. Germline lookup yields CDR1 MNHNS and CDR2 SASEGT. The CDR3 DNA is TGTGCCAGTAGTAGGGGACAGGGATACTATGGCTACACCTTC. Its translation is CASSRGQGYYGYTF.

This clonotype was recorded at least ten times. The chain carries TRBV12-3 or TRBV12-4 and TRBJ2-7; D may be TRBD1 (6 bases). Trimming stripped 2 bases from V and 3 bases from J, with 11 bases between. This CDR3 is built from 14 residues. The CDR3 protein is CASSLRGGGYEQYF. The CDR3 DNA sequence: TGTGCCAGCAGTTTACGAGGGGGTGGCTACGAGCAGTACTTC.

This clonotype was counted ten times or more. V gene TRBV29-1 combines with J gene TRBJ1-3, with 7 nucleotides matching TRBD1. CDR3 length equals 14 residues. Germline lookup yields CDR1 SQVTM and CDR2 ANQGSEA. V lost 4 bases, J lost 0 bases, and 3 bases stayed unmatched. The CDR3 region is CSVGDRVSGNTIYF. The CDR3 DNA follows: TGCAGCGTTGGGGACAGAGTCTCTGGAAACACCATATATTTT.

The sample holds many counts of this clonotype. The J gene is TRBJ2-2, the V gene TRBV10-3, with a possible D match to TRBD2 (6 bases). The germline V gene has CDR1 ENHRY and CDR2 SYGVKD. V was shortened by 2 bases and J by 0 bases, with 13 bases between the two germline ends. This CDR3 has 17 amino acids. This chain's CDR3 is CAISETSSLTNTGELFF. CDR3 bases: TGTGCCATCAGTGAGACTAGCAGCCTAACGAACACCGGGGAGCTGTTTTTT.

This clonotype has at least ten counts. This chain connects TRBV12-3 or TRBV12-4 to TRBJ1-1; the D gene is possibly TRBD1 (5 bases). This CDR3 has 15 amino acids. The DNA of the CDR3 is TGTGCGTCAAGTCAGGACATTCTTCTGAACACTGAAGCTTTCTTT. This encodes CASSQDILLNTEAFF.